Below, 18 T cell receptor beta chains from the same sample are listed, as sequenced in a study of vaccination and CD4 T cells after COVID-19. Documented treatment: 10-day PBMC culture with coronavirus spike peptide pools or control peptides (ViraFEST assay). Cultured CD4+ T cells had their DNA profiled by the Oncomine TCR Beta short-read assay. Each CDR3 protein gets one entry after TCRdb re-called the PCR reads with MiXCR. Seen here are about 18,000 distinct CDR3 sequences, approximately 47% observed once, and the top ten hold around 18%. Their cognate antigens are unknown. The sequences come from CD4+ T cells from blood, cultured in vitro, collected before SARS-CoV-2 vaccination. Receptors were obtained from a human donor who received a COVID-19 vaccine.

Note on this clonotype: At one end, the junction sequence differs from germline, possibly due to a read error. The V call is TRBV27, the J call TRBJ2-1; D remains unclear. The CDR3 sequence is 16 residues long. Germline V gene lookup returns CDR1 MNHEY and CDR2 SMNVEV (reference sequence). Here the CDR3 reads CASSPFSQESYSEQFF. CDR3 nucleotides: TGTGCCAGCAGTCCCTTCAGCCAGGAGAGCTACAGTGAGCAGTTCTTC.

This clonotype has more than one count but fewer than ten. This sequence joins TRBV27 and TRBJ2-3; 15 positions agree with TRBD2. The germline gives CDR1 MNHEY, CDR2 SMNVEV (reference sequence). The CDR3 length is 20 residues. V dropped 4 bases and J dropped 5; count of bases not matched to a gene: 16. Written as DNA, the CDR3 is TGTGCCAGCAGTTACCGGTGGACTAGCGGGGGGGCCAAGACGGAAGATACGCAGTATTTT. Protein: CASSYRWTSGGAKTEDTQYF.

The rearrangement joins TRBV7-2 to TRBJ2-3; D remains unclear. Trimming cost V 3 bases and J 2 bases, with 18 bases left between them. Germline loops: CDR1 SGHTA, CDR2 FQGNSA. There are 17 residues in the CDR3. The CDR3 region has the DNA TGTGCCAGCAGCTTGGAGAGCTCCCTACTCTCCACAGATACGCAGTATTTT. It specifies CASSLESSLLSTDTQYF.

The rearrangement joins TRBV25-1 to TRBJ2-5; TRBD2 agrees at 10 bases. The V gene's germline CDR1 is MGHDK and CDR2 SYGVNS. This CDR3 contains 17 residues. V was clipped by 3 bases and J by 1 base; unmatched bases: 8. The chain's CDR3 is CASSDATSGALQETQYF. The CDR3 region has the DNA TGTGCCAGCAGTGACGCTACTAGCGGGGCCCTCCAAGAGACCCAGTACTTC.

The V call is TRBV19, the J call TRBJ2-2; the match to TRBD2 covers 7 bases. V shed 6 bases and J 7 bases; nucleotides not matched to a gene: 11. The CDR3 extends over 15 amino acids. The germline V gene encodes CDR1 LNHDA and CDR2 SQIVND (reference sequence). CDR3 region: CASRTVAGEGGELFF. CDR3 coding DNA: TGTGCCAGTAGAACGGTTGCGGGGGAGGGCGGGGAGCTGTTTTTT. Drawing the rest from reference TRBV19 and TRBJ2-2, the complete variable domain is DGGITQSPKYLFRKEGQNVTLSCEQNLNHDAMYWYRQDPGQGLRLIYYSQIVNDFQKGDIAEGYSVSREKKESFPLTVTSAQKNPTAFYLCASRTVAGEGGELFFGEGSRLTVL.

The J gene is TRBJ2-2, the V gene TRBV3-1; D is ambiguous. Germline CDR1 and CDR2: LGHDT and YNNKEL (reference sequence). The V end lost 0 bases, the J end lost 5 bases, and 10 bases lay between the germline ends. The CDR3 loop spans 15 amino acids. This CDR3 is CASSQEDKGTGELFF. The CDR3 nucleotides read TGTGCCAGCAGCCAAGAGGATAAAGGAACCGGGGAGCTGTTTTTT.

The V call is TRBV14, the J call TRBJ1-3; 7 nucleotides match TRBD1. V lost 4 bases to trimming and J lost 3 bases; unmatched junction nucleotides: 9. This CDR3 contains 16 residues. Per the germline V gene, CDR1 is SGHDN and CDR2 is FVKESK. This CDR3 reads CASSRQTGVRGNTIYF. The CDR3 nucleotides are TGTGCCAGCAGCCGACAAACAGGGGTTCGTGGAAACACCATATATTTT.

This clonotype was seen more than once but under ten times. The chain carries TRBV2 and TRBJ1-5; the D is unclear. CDR1 and CDR2 (germline): SNHLY, FYNNEI. V was cut by 7 bases and J by 4 bases, with 17 bases left in between. The CDR3 runs 15 residues. CDR3 sequence (DNA): TGTGCCAGCACCAGGCAGGCGCTACAGAATCAGCCCCAGCATTTT. It specifies CASTRQALQNQPQHF.

The chain recombines TRBV12-3 or TRBV12-4 with TRBJ1-1, with D maybe TRBD1 (6 bases). V shed 7 bases and J shed 1 base, with 13 bases lying between them. The CDR3 runs to 14 residues. DNA of the CDR3: TGTGCCAGCACCCCTACGGGGGCGAACACTGAAGCTTTCTTT. This sequence encodes CASTPTGANTEAFF.

This sequence joins TRBV24-1 and TRBJ2-5; D unresolved. Germline values: CDR1 KGHDR, CDR2 SFDVKD. The CDR3 is 14 amino acids. Trimming cost V 4 bases and J 1 base, with 9 bases left between them. CDR3 sequence (DNA): TGTGCCACCAGTGAGGGCTCAGTCCAAGAGACCCAGTACTTC. Translating it yields CATSEGSVQETQYF.

The chain employs TRBV5-4 and TRBJ1-2; 8 bases are shared with TRBD1. This CDR3 is built from 15 residues. Per the germline V gene, CDR1 is SGHNT and CDR2 is YYREEE (reference sequence). The ends lost 0 bases at V and 4 bases at J; junction bases unmatched: 5. CDR3 sequence: CASSLADRVSYGYTF. For the CDR3, the DNA is TGTGCCAGCAGCTTGGCGGACAGGGTTAGCTATGGCTACACCTTC.

This chain joins TRBV7-2 and TRBJ2-3, with D perhaps matching TRBD2 (6 bases). V lost 5 bases and J lost 0, with 12 bases in between. CDR3 length: 15 amino acids. The germline CDR1 and CDR2 sequences are SGHTA and FQGNSA. Here the CDR3 DNA reads TGTGCCAGCAGCCGAGCGGGTCCTAGCACAGATACGCAGTATTTT. Its translation is CASSRAGPSTDTQYF.

This clonotype was seen more than once but under ten times. CDR3 sequence: CAISSDRGTMNTEAFF. Written as DNA, the CDR3 is TGTGCCATCAGTTCGGACAGGGGGACGATGAACACTGAAGCTTTCTTT. This chain connects TRBV10-3 to TRBJ1-1, with 10 bases identical to TRBD1. The CDR3 extends over 16 amino acids. CDR1 ENHRY and CDR2 SYGVKD come from the germline V gene. The V and J ends lost 5 bases and 0 bases, in that order; junction bases with no gene match: 6.

This clonotype has just a few counts. The gene calls are TRBV20-1 and TRBJ2-5, with D perhaps TRBD1 (6 bases). The CDR3 is made up of 14 amino acids. Trimming pared 5 bases from V and 2 bases from J, leaving 15 bases between. Germline CDR1 reads DFQATT; CDR2 reads SNEGSKA (reference sequence). CDR3 residues: CSAQSDRTQETQYF. DNA for the CDR3: TGCAGTGCTCAAAGCGACAGGACACAAGAGACCCAGTACTTC.

The chain has TRBV6-1 and TRBJ2-7, with 11 bases lining up with TRBD2. Trimming cost V 6 bases and J 3 bases; bases outside gene matches: 7. CDR3 size: 15 residues. Per the germline V gene, CDR1 is MNHNS and CDR2 is SASEGT. The CDR3: CASSLIAGGNYEQYF. CDR3 coding DNA: TGTGCCAGCAGCCTTATAGCGGGGGGGAACTACGAGCAGTACTTC.

V gene TRBV6-1 combines with J gene TRBJ2-7; 9 positions agree with TRBD1. V was clipped by 9 bases and J by 4 bases; unmatched bases: 13. CDR1 MNHNS and CDR2 SASEGT come from the germline V gene. The CDR3 has 15 residues. CDR3 DNA sequence: TGTGCCAGGGGGAGATCCGGGACAGGGATTTACGAGCAGTACTTC. This sequence encodes CARGRSGTGIYEQYF.

The chain carries TRBV12-3 or TRBV12-4 and TRBJ1-2; D is uncertain. The CDR3 contains 11 residues. V was pared by 6 bases and J by 0 bases, with 2 bases between. The DNA of the CDR3 is TGTGCCAGCAGAACTAACTATGGCTACACCTTC. This sequence encodes CASRTNYGYTF.

A single count supports this clonotype. This rearrangement joins TRBV7-8 to TRBJ1-2, with D unclear. The CDR3 is 12 residues long. V was cut by 6 bases and J by 9 bases, with 14 bases left in between. CDR1 and CDR2 (germline): SGHVS, FQNEAQ. The CDR3 spells CASSSVRGSYTF. CDR3 nucleotides: TGTGCCAGCAGTTCCGTACGGGGTAGCTACACCTTC.